This TCR beta chain was obtained from a study of T cell repertoires in cytomegalovirus infection. Study information: CMV epitopes in the study were HLA-C-restricted (recently identified) and HLA-B-restricted (well studied). An indication of both CMV infection and matching HLA type came from public TCR beta signatures.

TCRdb itself ran the reads through MiXCR, one entry per CDR3 protein. The sample contains about 920,000 distinct CDR3 sequences, roughly 30% of which appear only once. Study conclusions and caveats: There were HLA-C-restricted CMV-specific TCR beta clonotypes dominating the ex vivo response.

Germline V lookup: CDR1 MGHRA, CDR2 YSYEKL. V was clipped by 1 base and J by 8 bases; unmatched bases: 6. The CDR3 totals 15 residues. As regards this clonotype: The target antigen is unknown.

The gene calls are TRBV4-1 and TRBJ2-4; 9 positions match TRBD1. Sample: cultured CD8+ T cells from PBMCs, taken from culture after CMV antigen stimulation. The receptor was isolated from a human donor in good health (CMV status not recorded). Some clones in this sample may be carry-over from other donors' samples. For the CDR3, the DNA is TGCGCCAGCAGCCAAGGTAACAGGGGGCAGGACATTCAGTACTTC. Amino acids: CASSQGNRGQDIQYF.